This TCR beta chain was sequenced for a study of T cell responses to AZD1222 COVID-19 vaccine. Broader study findings: The study found Spike-specific TCR breadth and depth rose after two AZD1222 doses. Only a handful of AZD1222 recipients were seropositive at baseline. Possibly, clonal diversity was underestimated; donors were largely white British and included more females.

V trimming: 5 bases; J trimming: 4 bases; junction bases outside the gene matches: 4. This CDR3 is built from 13 residues. Germline CDR1 and CDR2: SGHTA and FQGTGA. TCRdb's table, derived via immunoSEQ multiplex PCR, lists solely in-frame clones and lacks some. The repertoire consists of some 99,000 clones, with roughly 88% occurring once and the leading ten covering around 13%. This clone has just one count. Its antigen remains unidentified. V gene TRBV7-3 combines with J gene TRBJ1-2; 7 bases are shared with TRBD1. The material was peripheral blood, obtained on day 0 of MenACWY control vaccination. This clonotype originated in an adult in good health. The CDR3: CASSQDRSYGYTF. The DNA of the CDR3 is TGTGCCAGCAGCCAGGACAGGTCCTATGGCTACACCTTC. The full variable domain, its missing parts supplied by reference TRBV7-3 and TRBJ1-2, is GAGVSQTPSNKVTEKGKYVELRCDPISGHTALYWYRQSLGQGPEFLIYFQGTGAADDSGLPNDRFFAVRPEGSVSTLKIQRTERGDSAVYLCASSQDRSYGYTFGSGTRLTVV.